This T cell receptor beta chain stems from a study of early T cells in non-severe SARS-CoV-2 infection. The study, taken as a whole, reports: Reliance on VDJdb matching favored anti-spike CD8 responses; private and CD4 specificities were missed.

Unique molecular identifiers tagged individual cDNA molecules. TCRdb re-analysed the 5' RACE reads in MiXCR, keeping a single row per CDR3 protein. The data show tens of thousands of distinct CDR3 sequences, roughly 15% seen once. This clonotype was found a few times. Its antigen is undetermined. Germline V gene sequence: CDR1 SGHTA, CDR2 FQGNSA. V shed 1 base and J shed 1 base, with 7 bases lying between them. The CDR3 totals 15 residues. The chain employs TRBV7-2 and TRBJ2-2; D uncertain. Sequences were derived from whole blood, sampled at baseline. The sequence was obtained from an adult who was a healthcare worker with PCR-confirmed SARS-CoV-2 infection or an uninfected control (not recorded which). DNA of the CDR3: TGTGCCAGCAGCTTAGAGCTGCGGAACACCGGGGAGCTGTTTTTT. Its translation is CASSLELRNTGELFF.